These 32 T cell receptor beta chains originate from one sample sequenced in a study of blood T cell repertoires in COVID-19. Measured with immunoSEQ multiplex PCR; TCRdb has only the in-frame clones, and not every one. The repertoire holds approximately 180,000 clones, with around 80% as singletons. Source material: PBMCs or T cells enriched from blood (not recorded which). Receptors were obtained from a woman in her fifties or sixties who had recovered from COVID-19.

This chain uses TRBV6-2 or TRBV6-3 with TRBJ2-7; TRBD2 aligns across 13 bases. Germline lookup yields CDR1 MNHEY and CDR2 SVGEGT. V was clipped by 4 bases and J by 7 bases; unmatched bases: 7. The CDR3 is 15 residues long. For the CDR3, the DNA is TGTGCCAGCAGTTCGGCGACTAGCGGGGGGTTGGAGCAGTACTTC. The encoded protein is CASSSATSGGLEQYF.

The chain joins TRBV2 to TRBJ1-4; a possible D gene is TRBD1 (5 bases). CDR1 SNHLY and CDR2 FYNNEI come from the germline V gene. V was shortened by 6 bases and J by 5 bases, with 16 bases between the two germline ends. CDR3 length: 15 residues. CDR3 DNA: TGTGCCAGCAGGCCGGACCCGGGGGTAAATGAAAAACTGTTTTTT. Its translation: CASRPDPGVNEKLFF. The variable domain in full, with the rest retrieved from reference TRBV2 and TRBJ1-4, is EPEVTQTPSHQVTQMGQEVILRCVPISNHLYFYWYRQILGQKVEFLVSFYNNEISEKSEIFDDQFSVERPDGSNFTLKIRSTKLEDSAMYFCASRPDPGVNEKLFFGSGTQLSVL.

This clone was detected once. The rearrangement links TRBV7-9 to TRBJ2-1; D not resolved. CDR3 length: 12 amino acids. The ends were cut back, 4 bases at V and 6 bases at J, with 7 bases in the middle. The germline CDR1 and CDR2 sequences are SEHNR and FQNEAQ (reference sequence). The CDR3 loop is CASSSSFNEQFF. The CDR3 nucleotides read TGTGCCAGCAGCTCGAGTTTCAATGAGCAGTTCTTC.

In DNA form, the CDR3 reads TGCGCCAGCAGCTTGTTCCCTTCAGCGGGTCCCCTATCCTACGAGCAGTACTTC. This encodes CASSLFPSAGPLSYEQYF. The chain links TRBV5-1 to TRBJ2-7; TRBD2 is a possible D gene (6 bases). This CDR3 contains 18 residues. Germline V gene data show CDR1 as SGHRS and CDR2 as YFSETQ. The ends were cut back, 1 base at V and 1 base at J, with 21 bases in the middle.

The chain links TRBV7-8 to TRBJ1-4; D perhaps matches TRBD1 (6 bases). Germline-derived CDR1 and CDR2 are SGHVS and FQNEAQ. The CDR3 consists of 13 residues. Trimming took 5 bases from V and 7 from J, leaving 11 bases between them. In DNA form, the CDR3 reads TGTGCCAGCAGCGCCACAGGGTTTGAAAAACTGTTTTTT. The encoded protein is CASSATGFEKLFF.

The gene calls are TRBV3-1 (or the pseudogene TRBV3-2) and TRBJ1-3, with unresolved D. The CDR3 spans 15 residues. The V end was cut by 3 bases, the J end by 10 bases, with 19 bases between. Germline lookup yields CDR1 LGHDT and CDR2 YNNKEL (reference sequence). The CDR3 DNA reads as TGTGCCAGCAGCCATTCAGATGTAGCCGTAGGAACCATATATTTT. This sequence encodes CASSHSDVAVGTIYF.

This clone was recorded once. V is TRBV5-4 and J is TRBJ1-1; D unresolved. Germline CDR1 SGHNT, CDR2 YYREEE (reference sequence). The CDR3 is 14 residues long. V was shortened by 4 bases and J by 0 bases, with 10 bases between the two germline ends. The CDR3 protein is CASSEWRMNTEAFF. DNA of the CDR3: TGTGCCAGCAGCGAGTGGAGGATGAACACTGAAGCTTTCTTT.

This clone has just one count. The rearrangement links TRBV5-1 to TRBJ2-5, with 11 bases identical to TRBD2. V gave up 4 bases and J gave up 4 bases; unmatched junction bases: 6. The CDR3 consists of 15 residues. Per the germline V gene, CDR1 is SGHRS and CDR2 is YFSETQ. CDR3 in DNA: TGCGCCAGCAGCGATACTAGCGGGAGCCCAGAGACCCAGTACTTC. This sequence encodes CASSDTSGSPETQYF.

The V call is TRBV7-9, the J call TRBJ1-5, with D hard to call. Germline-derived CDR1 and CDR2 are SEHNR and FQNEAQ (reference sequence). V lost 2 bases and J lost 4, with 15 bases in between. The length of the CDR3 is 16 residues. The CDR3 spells CASSLSSRSRNQPQHF. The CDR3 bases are TGTGCCAGCAGCTTAAGTTCGAGATCGCGGAATCAGCCCCAGCATTTT.

CDR3 nucleotides: TGTGCCAGTAGCCGAACCAAGACAAGTACAAAGAACACTGAAGCTTTCTTT. Translating it yields CASSRTKTSTKNTEAFF. The chain has TRBV19 and TRBJ1-1; D is unclear. This CDR3 spans 17 amino acids. Between the trimmed V and J ends, which lost 6 bases and 1 base, there was a span of 21 bases. The V gene's germline CDR1 is LNHDA and CDR2 SQIVND (reference sequence).

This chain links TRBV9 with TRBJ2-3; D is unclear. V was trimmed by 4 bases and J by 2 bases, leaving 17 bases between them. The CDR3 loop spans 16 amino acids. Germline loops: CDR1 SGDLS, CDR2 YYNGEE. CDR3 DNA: TGTGCCAGCAGCCCACACGGTCAGGCAACCACAGATACGCAGTATTTT. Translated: CASSPHGQATTDTQYF.

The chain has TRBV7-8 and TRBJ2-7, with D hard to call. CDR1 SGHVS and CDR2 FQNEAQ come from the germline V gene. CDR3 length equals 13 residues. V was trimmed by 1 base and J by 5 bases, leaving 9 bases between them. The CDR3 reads CASSLGGQNEQYF. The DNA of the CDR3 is TGTGCCAGCAGCTTAGGTGGGCAGAACGAGCAGTACTTC.

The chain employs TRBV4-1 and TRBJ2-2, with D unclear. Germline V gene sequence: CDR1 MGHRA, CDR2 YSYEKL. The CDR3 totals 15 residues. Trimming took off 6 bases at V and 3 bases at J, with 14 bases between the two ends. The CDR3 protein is CASSLGRMDTGELFF. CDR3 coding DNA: TGCGCCAGCAGTCTGGGCCGGATGGACACCGGGGAGCTGTTTTTT.

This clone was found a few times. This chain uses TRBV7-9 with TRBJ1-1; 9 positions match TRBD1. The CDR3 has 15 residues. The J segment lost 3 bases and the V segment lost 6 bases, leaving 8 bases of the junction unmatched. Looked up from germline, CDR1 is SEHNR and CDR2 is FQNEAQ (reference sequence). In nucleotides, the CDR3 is TGTGCCAGCAGACGCAACAGGGGGCGATACACTGAAGCTTTCTTT. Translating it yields CASRRNRGRYTEAFF. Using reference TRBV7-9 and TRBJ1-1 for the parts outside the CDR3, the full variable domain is DTGVSQNPRHKITKRGQNVTFRCDPISEHNRLYWYRQTLGQGPEFLTYFQNEAQLEKSRLLSDRFSAERPKGSFSTLEIQRTEQGDSAMYLCASRRNRGRYTEAFFGQGTRLTVV.

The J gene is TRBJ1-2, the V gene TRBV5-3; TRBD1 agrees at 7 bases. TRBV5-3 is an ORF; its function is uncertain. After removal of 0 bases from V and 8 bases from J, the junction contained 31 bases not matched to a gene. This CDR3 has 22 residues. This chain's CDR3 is CARSLGPSRTGFTKHFLEGYTF. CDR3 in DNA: TGTGCCAGAAGCTTGGGTCCGAGCAGGACAGGTTTTACAAAACATTTCTTGGAGGGCTACACCTTC.

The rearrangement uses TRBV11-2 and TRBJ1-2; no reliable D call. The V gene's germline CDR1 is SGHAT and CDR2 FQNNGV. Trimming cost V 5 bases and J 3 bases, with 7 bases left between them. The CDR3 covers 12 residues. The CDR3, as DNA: TGTGCCAGCAGCCAGGAGGACTATGGCTACACCTTC. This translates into CASSQEDYGYTF. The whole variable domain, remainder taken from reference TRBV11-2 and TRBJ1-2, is EAGVAQSPRYKIIEKRQSVAFWCNPISGHATLYWYQQILGQGPKLLIQFQNNGVVDDSQLPKDRFSAERLKGVDSTLKIQPAKLEDSAVYLCASSQEDYGYTFGSGTRLTVV.

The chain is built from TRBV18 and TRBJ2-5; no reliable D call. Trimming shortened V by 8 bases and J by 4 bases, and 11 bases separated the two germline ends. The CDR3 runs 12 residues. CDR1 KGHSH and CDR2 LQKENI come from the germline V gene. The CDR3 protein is CASGTPGETQYF. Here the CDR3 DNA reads TGTGCCAGCGGAACCCCGGGAGAGACCCAGTACTTC.

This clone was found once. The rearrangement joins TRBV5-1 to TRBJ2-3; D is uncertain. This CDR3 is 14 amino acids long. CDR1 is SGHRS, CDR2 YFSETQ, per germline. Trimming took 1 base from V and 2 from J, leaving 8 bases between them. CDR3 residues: CASSLRLATDTQYF. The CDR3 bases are TGCGCCAGCAGCTTGCGGTTAGCCACAGATACGCAGTATTTT.

In DNA form, the CDR3 reads TGTGCCAGCAGCTTAGAGGCAGGGGATGGCTACACCTTC. Translated, it gives CASSLEAGDGYTF. The rearrangement uses TRBV11-2 and TRBJ1-2; D perhaps matches TRBD1 (6 bases). Germline assignment: CDR1 SGHAT and CDR2 FQNNGV. There are 13 residues in the CDR3. The ends were cut back, 0 bases at V and 6 bases at J, with 8 bases in the middle.

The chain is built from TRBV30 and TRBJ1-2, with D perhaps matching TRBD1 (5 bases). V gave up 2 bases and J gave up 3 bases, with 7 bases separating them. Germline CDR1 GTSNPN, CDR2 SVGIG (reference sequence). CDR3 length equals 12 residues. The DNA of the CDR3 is TGTGCCTGGAGTTCGGGGGACTATGGCTACACCTTC. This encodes CAWSSGDYGYTF.

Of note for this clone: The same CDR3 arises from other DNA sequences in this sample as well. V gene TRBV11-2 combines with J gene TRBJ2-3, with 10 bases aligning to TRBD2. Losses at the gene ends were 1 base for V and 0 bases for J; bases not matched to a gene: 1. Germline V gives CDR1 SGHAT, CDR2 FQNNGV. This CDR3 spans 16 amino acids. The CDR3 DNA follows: TGTGCCAGCAGCTTAGGAGCGGGAGGGAGCACAGATACGCAGTATTTT. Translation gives CASSLGAGGSTDTQYF.

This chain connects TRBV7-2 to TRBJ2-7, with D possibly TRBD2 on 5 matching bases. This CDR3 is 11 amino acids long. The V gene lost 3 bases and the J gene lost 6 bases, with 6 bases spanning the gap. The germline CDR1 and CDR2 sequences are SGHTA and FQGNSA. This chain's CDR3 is CASSLRAEQYF. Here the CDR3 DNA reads TGTGCCAGCAGCTTGCGGGCCGAGCAGTACTTC. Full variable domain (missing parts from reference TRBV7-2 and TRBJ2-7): GAGVSQSPSNKVTEKGKDVELRCDPISGHTALYWYRQSLGQGLEFLIYFQGNSAPDKSGLPSDRFSAERTGGSVSTLTIQRTQQEDSAVYLCASSLRAEQYFGPGTRLTVT.

The CDR3 loop reads CASSLGSLAGINNEQFF. In nucleotides, the CDR3 is TGTGCCAGCAGCTTGGGGTCCTTAGCGGGAATTAACAATGAGCAGTTCTTC. The chain joins TRBV5-4 to TRBJ2-1; TRBD2 matches 8 bases. The J segment lost 5 bases and the V segment lost 0 bases, leaving 10 bases of the junction unmatched. Germline V gene lookup returns CDR1 SGHNT and CDR2 YYREEE (reference sequence). The CDR3 runs 17 residues.

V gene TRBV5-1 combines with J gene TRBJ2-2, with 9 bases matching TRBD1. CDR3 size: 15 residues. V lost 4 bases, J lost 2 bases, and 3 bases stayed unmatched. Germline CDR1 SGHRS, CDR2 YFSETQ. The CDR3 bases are TGCGCCAGCAGCCCGGACAGGGGTAACACCGGGGAGCTGTTTTTT. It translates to CASSPDRGNTGELFF.

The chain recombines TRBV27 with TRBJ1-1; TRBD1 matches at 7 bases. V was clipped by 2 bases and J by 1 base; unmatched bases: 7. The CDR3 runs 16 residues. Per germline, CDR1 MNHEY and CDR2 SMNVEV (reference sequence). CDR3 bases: TGTGCCAGCAGTTTAACAGGGGCTAGAGGGAACACTGAAGCTTTCTTT. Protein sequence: CASSLTGARGNTEAFF.

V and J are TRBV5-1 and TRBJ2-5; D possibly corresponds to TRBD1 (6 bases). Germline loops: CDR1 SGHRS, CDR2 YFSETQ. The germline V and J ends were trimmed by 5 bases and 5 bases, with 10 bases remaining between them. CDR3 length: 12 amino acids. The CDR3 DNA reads TGCGCCAGCAGTCGGGACACCGAGACCCAGTACTTC. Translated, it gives CASSRDTETQYF.

The CDR3 coding sequence is TGTGCCAGCTCACCGCGGAGTGGAGCCTCCAACAATCAGCCCCAGCATTTT. Translation gives CASSPRSGASNNQPQHF. The chain couples TRBV18 to TRBJ1-5; D gene ambiguous. The CDR3 consists of 17 residues. V lost 3 bases and J 3 bases, leaving 18 bases between the germline ends. In germline, CDR1 is KGHSH, CDR2 LQKENI. The full variable domain, rest sourced from reference TRBV18 and TRBJ1-5, is NAGVMQNPRHLVRRRGQEARLRCSPMKGHSHVYWYRQLPEEGLKFMVYLQKENIIDESGMPKERFSAEFPKEGPSILRIQQVVRGDSAAYFCASSPRSGASNNQPQHFGDGTRLSIL.

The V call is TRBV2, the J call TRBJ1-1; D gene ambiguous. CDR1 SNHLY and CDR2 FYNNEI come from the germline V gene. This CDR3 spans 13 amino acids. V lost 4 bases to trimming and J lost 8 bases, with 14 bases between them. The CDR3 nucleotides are TGTGCCAGCAGTGTAGAGGAGGAAACGGAAGCTTTCTTT. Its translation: CASSVEEETEAFF.

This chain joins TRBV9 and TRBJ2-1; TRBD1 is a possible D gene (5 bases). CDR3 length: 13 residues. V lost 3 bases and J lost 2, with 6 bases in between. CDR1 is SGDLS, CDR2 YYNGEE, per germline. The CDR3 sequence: CASSEGTYNEQFF. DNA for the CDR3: TGTGCCAGCAGCGAGGGGACCTACAATGAGCAGTTCTTC. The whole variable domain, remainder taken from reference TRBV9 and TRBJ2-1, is DSGVTQTPKHLITATGQRVTLRCSPRSGDLSVYWYQQSLDQGLQFLIQYYNGEERAKGNILERFSAQQFPDLHSELNLSSLELGDSALYFCASSEGTYNEQFFGPGTRLTVL.

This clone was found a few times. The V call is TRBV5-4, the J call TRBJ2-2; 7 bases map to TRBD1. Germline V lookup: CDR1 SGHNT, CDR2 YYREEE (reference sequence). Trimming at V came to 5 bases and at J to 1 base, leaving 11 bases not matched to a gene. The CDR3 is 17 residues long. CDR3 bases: TGTGCCAGCAGGACTGGAGGACAGGCTATGAACACCGGGGAGCTGTTTTTT. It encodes CASRTGGQAMNTGELFF.

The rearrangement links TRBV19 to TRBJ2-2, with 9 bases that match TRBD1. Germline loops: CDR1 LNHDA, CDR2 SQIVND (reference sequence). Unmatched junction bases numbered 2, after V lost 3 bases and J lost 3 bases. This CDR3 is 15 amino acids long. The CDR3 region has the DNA TGTGCCAGTAGTATCACAGGGGGCGACACCGGGGAGCTGTTTTTT. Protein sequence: CASSITGGDTGELFF. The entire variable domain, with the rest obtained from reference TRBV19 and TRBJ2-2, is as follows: DGGITQSPKYLFRKEGQNVTLSCEQNLNHDAMYWYRQDPGQGLRLIYYSQIVNDFQKGDIAEGYSVSREKKESFPLTVTSAQKNPTAFYLCASSITGGDTGELFFGEGSRLTVL.

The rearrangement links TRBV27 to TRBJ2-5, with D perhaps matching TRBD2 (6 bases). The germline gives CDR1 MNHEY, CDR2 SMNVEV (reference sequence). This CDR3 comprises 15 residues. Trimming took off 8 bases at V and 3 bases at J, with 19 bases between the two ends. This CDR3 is CASRPRRAWKETQYF. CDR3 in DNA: TGTGCCAGCCGTCCCCGGAGGGCCTGGAAAGAGACCCAGTACTTC.